Presented here are 20 T cell receptor beta chains from one specimen sequenced in a study of T cell clones after liver transplantation. Only in-frame clones appear in the TCRdb table, and some are missing; sequencing was by immunoSEQ multiplex PCR. Counted here are 65,000 to 80,000 clones, about four fifths occurring once; the ten biggest clones make up roughly 0.6%. Sequenced material: CD4+ T cells from blood, taken before liver transplant. The receptors were sampled from a human donor who received a liver transplant.

The chain has TRBV7-8 and TRBJ1-2; no clear D gene. Germline loops: CDR1 SGHVS, CDR2 FQNEAQ. CDR3 size: 14 residues. Trimming took 5 bases from V and 8 from J, leaving 18 bases between them. Here the CDR3 DNA reads TGTGCCAGCAGCCCCTCGCCCCGAACGCGGGGCTACACCTTC. Amino acid sequence: CASSPSPRTRGYTF.

J is TRBJ1-1 and V is TRBV28; D possibly corresponds to TRBD1 (5 bases). Trimming shortened V by 2 bases and J by 11 bases, and 12 bases separated the two germline ends. The CDR3 extends over 12 amino acids. CDR1 MDHEN and CDR2 SYDVKM come from the germline V gene. The CDR3 is CASSLRGGFAFF. The CDR3 bases are TGTGCCAGCAGTTTAAGGGGCGGATTTGCTTTCTTT.

This clone was seen just once. The CDR3 here is CASSRGAWQETQYF. For the CDR3, the DNA is TGTGCCAGCAGTCGGGGGGCGTGGCAAGAGACCCAGTACTTC. The chain combines TRBV27 with TRBJ2-5; TRBD2 is a possible D gene (7 bases). CDR3 length equals 14 residues. Germline CDR1 MNHEY, CDR2 SMNVEV (reference sequence). V lost 5 bases, J lost 2 bases, and 12 bases lay in between.

V is TRBV4-1 and J is TRBJ2-7, with D hard to call. This CDR3 comprises 13 residues. Germline CDR1 reads MGHRA; CDR2 reads YSYEKL. Trimming pared 0 bases from V and 11 bases from J, leaving 14 bases between. The CDR3 spells CASSQDIRLEEYF. The CDR3 DNA reads TGCGCCAGCAGCCAAGATATCCGGTTAGAGGAGTACTTC.

This chain links TRBV29-1 with TRBJ1-2; D is uncertain. The CDR3 has 15 amino acids. The ends were cut back, 3 bases at V and 3 bases at J, with 17 bases in the middle. Germline lookup yields CDR1 SQVTM and CDR2 ANQGSEA. The CDR3 protein is CSVDPHAGRDYGYTF. DNA for the CDR3: TGCAGCGTTGACCCCCACGCGGGAAGAGACTATGGCTACACCTTC.

The chain links TRBV6-1 to TRBJ1-5; D gene ambiguous. The CDR3 runs 13 residues. Germline CDR1 reads MNHNS; CDR2 reads SASEGT. V lost 7 bases and J 2 bases, leaving 9 bases between the germline ends. CDR3 sequence (DNA): TGTGCCAGCACTAGCCAGGGCAATCAGCCCCAGCATTTT. Its translation is CASTSQGNQPQHF.

The genes are TRBV25-1 and TRBJ2-2; D possibly corresponds to TRBD2 (5 bases). V shed 3 bases and J shed 7 bases, with 18 bases lying between them. CDR3 length: 16 amino acids. Germline values: CDR1 MGHDK, CDR2 SYGVNS. For the CDR3, the DNA is TGTGCCAGCAGTGATCCCCGGCTAGCCGGGATCGGGGAGCTGTTTTTT. This sequence encodes CASSDPRLAGIGELFF.

This chain uses TRBV30 with TRBJ2-1; the D is unclear. The length of the CDR3 is 14 residues. Germline assignment: CDR1 GTSNPN and CDR2 SVGIG (reference sequence). Deletions cut 1 base from V and 1 base from J, with 8 bases between. The CDR3 loop reads CAWSAGASYNEQFF. CDR3 sequence (DNA): TGTGCCTGGAGTGCTGGAGCGTCCTACAATGAGCAGTTCTTC.

The genes are TRBV11-1 and TRBJ2-1, with 8 nucleotides matching TRBD1. V gave up 5 bases and J gave up 9 bases; unmatched junction bases: 6. The V gene's germline CDR1 is SGHAT and CDR2 FQDESV (reference sequence). The CDR3 extends over 13 amino acids. As DNA, the CDR3 is TGTGCCAGCAGCCCCAGGGGGCGGGTTGAGCAGTTCTTC. This sequence encodes CASSPRGRVEQFF.

The chain is built from TRBV5-1 and TRBJ1-4, with D possibly TRBD1 on 6 matching bases. The CDR3 is 14 residues long. Germline V lookup: CDR1 SGHRS, CDR2 YFSETQ. The ends were cut back, 4 bases at V and 2 bases at J, with 9 bases in the middle. CDR3 bases: TGCGCCAGCAGCCAGGGGTCCACTAATGAAAAACTGTTTTTT. Its translation: CASSQGSTNEKLFF.

This rearrangement joins TRBV18 to TRBJ1-1; 9 bases line up with TRBD1. Losses at the gene ends were 4 bases for V and 0 bases for J; bases not matched to a gene: 12. Germline CDR1 and CDR2: KGHSH and LQKENI. The CDR3 contains 18 residues. CDR3 loop: CASSLMSGQGRMNTEAFF. In DNA form, the CDR3 reads TGTGCCAGCTCACTGATGTCGGGACAGGGAAGAATGAACACTGAAGCTTTCTTT.

The chain joins TRBV28 to TRBJ1-5, with no clear D. The CDR3 extends over 12 amino acids. The germline V gene has CDR1 MDHEN and CDR2 SYDVKM. Trimming stripped 2 bases from V and 7 bases from J, with 6 bases between. The CDR3 DNA reads as TGTGCCAGCAGTTTAAGTATCCAGCCCCAGCATTTT. It encodes CASSLSIQPQHF.

The rearrangement joins TRBV28 to TRBJ1-1; D call uncertain. The CDR3 sequence is 14 residues long. Trimming removed 5 bases from V and 1 base from J, with 11 bases in between. The germline CDR1 and CDR2 sequences are MDHEN and SYDVKM. CDR3 sequence (DNA): TGTGCCAGCAGTCCCGTGTGGGGGAACACTGAAGCTTTCTTT. Its translation is CASSPVWGNTEAFF.

A few counts support this clone. The gene calls are TRBV5-4 and TRBJ2-7, with D possibly being TRBD1 or TRBD2 (5 bases each). V lost 4 bases to trimming and J lost 2 bases, with 10 bases between them. Per germline, CDR1 SGHNT and CDR2 YYREEE (reference sequence). The CDR3 length is 13 residues. The CDR3 DNA sequence: TGTGCCAGCAGCCGGGACGCAACCTACGAGCAGTACTTC. It is translated as CASSRDATYEQYF.

This chain links TRBV19 with TRBJ2-3; D gene uncertain. The CDR3 sequence is 17 residues long. Germline CDR1 LNHDA, CDR2 SQIVND (reference sequence). The V end lost 5 bases, the J end lost 0 bases, and 18 bases lay between the germline ends. The CDR3 region is CASSPPGTETSTDTQYF. For the CDR3, the DNA is TGTGCCAGTAGTCCTCCCGGTACGGAGACCAGCACAGATACGCAGTATTTT.

V is TRBV5-1 and J is TRBJ2-1; TRBD2 matches 9 bases. V trimming: 4 bases; J trimming: 2 bases; junction bases outside the gene matches: 7. CDR3 length: 16 residues. Germline V CDR1 and CDR2: SGHRS, YFSETQ. This CDR3 reads CASSNLAGATYNEQFF. The CDR3 DNA is TGCGCCAGCAGCAACTTAGCGGGAGCGACCTACAATGAGCAGTTCTTC.

The genes are TRBV5-1 and TRBJ1-2; 7 bases line up with TRBD1. The germline V gene encodes CDR1 SGHRS and CDR2 YFSETQ. V lost 3 bases, J lost 3 bases, and 11 bases stayed unmatched. The CDR3 sequence is 16 residues long. The CDR3 bases are TGCGCCAGCAGCTCCGACCCTGGACAGGACGACTATGGCTACACCTTC. It codes for CASSSDPGQDDYGYTF. The entire variable domain, with the rest obtained from reference TRBV5-1 and TRBJ1-2, is as follows: KAGVTQTPRYLIKTRGQQVTLSCSPISGHRSVSWYQQTPGQGLQFLFEYFSETQRNKGNFPGRFSGRQFSNSRSEMNVSTLELGDSALYLCASSSDPGQDDYGYTFGSGTRLTVV.

The chain couples TRBV30 to TRBJ1-2; 9 nucleotides align to TRBD1. The V segment lost 2 bases and the J segment 5 bases; nucleotides outside the gene matches: 6. CDR1 is GTSNPN and CDR2 is SVGIG in the germline V gene (reference sequence). CDR3 length: 14 amino acids. The CDR3 protein is CAWSWTGVGYGYTF. The CDR3 region has the DNA TGTGCCTGGAGTTGGACAGGGGTTGGGTATGGCTACACCTTC.

The chain couples TRBV5-5 to TRBJ2-2, with 10 positions matching TRBD1. Germline assignment: CDR1 SGHKS and CDR2 YYEKEE (reference sequence). The CDR3 spans 16 residues. Trimming cost V 1 base and J 7 bases; bases outside gene matches: 7. As DNA, the CDR3 is TGTGCCAGCAGCTTGATGAGACAGGGGGCCGGCGGGGAGCTGTTTTTT. Its translation is CASSLMRQGAGGELFF.

The chain carries TRBV5-1 and TRBJ1-1; D remains unclear. Trimming took 0 bases from V and 4 from J, leaving 10 bases between them. Germline V lookup: CDR1 SGHRS, CDR2 YFSETQ. This CDR3 is built from 14 residues. DNA for the CDR3: TGCGCCAGCAGCTTGGAGGTATGGGGCACTGAAGCTTTCTTT. Protein: CASSLEVWGTEAFF.